The clone carrying this T cell receptor beta chain was detected once. What it binds is unknown. Its ends do not fully match the called genes, so a read error is possible. CDR1 is SGHAT and CDR2 is FQNNGV in the germline V gene. CDR3 size: 13 residues. It was unsorted whole blood that yielded blood RNA, and germline DNA was also extracted. These data are taken from a study of tumor-infiltrating lymphocytes in primary liver carcinoma. Overall study findings and caveats: Relative to tumor region pairs, the tumor-adjacent and tumor-blood pairs showed overlap that was lower.

Making TCR beta cDNA involved approximately 0.5 ug total RNA and a constant-region primer. Three nested multiplex PCR rounds, a slightly modified ARM-PCR, produced the libraries for TCR beta. TRBV1-TRBV30 forward primers paired with a C-beta reverse primer were used in the first two PCR rounds, which ran approximately 11 cycles each. TCRdb re-analysed the multiplex PCR reads in MiXCR, keeping a single row per CDR3 protein. The sample contains about 200,000 distinct CDR3 sequences, less than 75% of which appear only once. The chain employs TRBV11-2 and TRBJ2-1; D might be TRBD1 (5 bases). This TCR was sampled from a woman aged 60-70 years with primary liver carcinoma and hepatitis B virus infection. The sequenced material came from peripheral blood. The CDR3 sequence: CASRRIGVNDQLF. CDR3 DNA: TGTGCCAGCCGTCGGATAGGGGTCAATGATCAGTTATTC.